This TCR beta chain appears in the sequencing data of a study of identical twins. This clonotype was detected a few times. Germline CDR1 SGHAT, CDR2 FQNNGV. V was trimmed by 3 bases and J by 1 base, leaving 20 bases between them. The CDR3 is 18 amino acids. TCRdb reanalysed the 5' RACE reads using MiXCR and keeps one entry per CDR3 protein. The sample lists under 450,000 distinct CDR3 sequences, approximately 17% occurring once. The chain recombines TRBV11-2 with TRBJ2-3; perhaps TRBD2 as D (5 bases). Sequenced: naive T cells sorted from blood. This TCR was recovered from a man aged 50 or older in good health. The CDR3 is CASSFSLRLPGGTDTQYF. CDR3 coding DNA: TGTGCCAGCAGCTTTTCCTTGCGCCTACCCGGGGGCACAGATACGCAGTATTTT.